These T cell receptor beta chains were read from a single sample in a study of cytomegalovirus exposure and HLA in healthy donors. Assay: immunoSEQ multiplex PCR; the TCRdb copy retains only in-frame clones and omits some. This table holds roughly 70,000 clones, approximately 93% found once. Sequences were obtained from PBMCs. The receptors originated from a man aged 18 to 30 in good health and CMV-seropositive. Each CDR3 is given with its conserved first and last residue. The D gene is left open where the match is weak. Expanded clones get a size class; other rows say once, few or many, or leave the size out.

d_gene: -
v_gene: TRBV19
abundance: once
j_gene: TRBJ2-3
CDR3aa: CASSSGRGTDTQYF
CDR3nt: TGTGCCAGTAGTTCTGGTAGGGGGACAGATACGCAGTATTTT

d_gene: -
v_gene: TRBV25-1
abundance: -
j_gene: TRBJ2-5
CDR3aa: CASSDPIEGGQETQYF
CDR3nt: TGTGCCAGCAGTGATCCCATCGAGGGTGGGCAAGAGACCCAGTACTTC

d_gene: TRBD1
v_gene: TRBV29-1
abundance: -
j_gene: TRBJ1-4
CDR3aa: CSASGTAEKLFF
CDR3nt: TGCAGCGCATCCGGGACAGCCGAAAAACTGTTTTTT

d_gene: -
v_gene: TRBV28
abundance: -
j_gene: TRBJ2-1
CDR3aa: CASSLDSSYNEQFF
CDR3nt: TGTGCCAGCAGCCTGGACAGCTCCTACAATGAGCAGTTCTTC

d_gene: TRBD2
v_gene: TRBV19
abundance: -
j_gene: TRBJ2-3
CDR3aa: CASRGFKAGGTDTQYF
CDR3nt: TGTGCCAGTAGAGGGTTTAAAGCGGGAGGCACAGATACGCAGTATTTT

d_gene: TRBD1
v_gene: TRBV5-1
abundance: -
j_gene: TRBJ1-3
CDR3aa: CASSNRGFGNTIYF
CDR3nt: TGCGCCAGCAGCAACAGGGGATTTGGAAACACCATATATTTT

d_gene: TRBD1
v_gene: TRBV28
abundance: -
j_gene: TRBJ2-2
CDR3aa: CASLGQGVRGELFF
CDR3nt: TGTGCCAGCCTGGGACAGGGGGTTCGCGGGGAGCTGTTTTTT

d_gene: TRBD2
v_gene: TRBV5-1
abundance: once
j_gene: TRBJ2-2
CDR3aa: CASSPRSGRGGNTGELFF
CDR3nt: TGCGCCAGCAGCCCGCGTAGCGGGAGGGGGGGCAACACCGGGGAGCTGTTTTTT

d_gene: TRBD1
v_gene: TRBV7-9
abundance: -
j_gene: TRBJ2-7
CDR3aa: CASSVPGQGSYEQYF
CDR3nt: TGTGCCAGCAGCGTGCCGGGACAGGGGAGCTACGAGCAGTACTTC

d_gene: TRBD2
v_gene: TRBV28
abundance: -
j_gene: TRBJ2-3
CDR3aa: CASSPLAGGRTDTQYF
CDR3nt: TGTGCCAGCAGTCCTTTAGCGGGAGGACGGACAGATACGCAGTATTTT

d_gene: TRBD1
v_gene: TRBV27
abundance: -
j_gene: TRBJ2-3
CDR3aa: CASSLLGQRHTDTQYF
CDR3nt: TGTGCCAGCAGTTTACTGGGACAGAGACACACAGATACGCAGTATTTT

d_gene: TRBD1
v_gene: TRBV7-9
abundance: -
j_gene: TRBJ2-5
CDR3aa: CASSKGQRETQYF
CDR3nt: TGTGCCAGCAGTAAGGGACAGAGGGAGACCCAGTACTTC

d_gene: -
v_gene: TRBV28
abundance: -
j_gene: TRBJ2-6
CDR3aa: CASISSGANVLTF
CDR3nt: TGTGCCAGTATCAGCTCTGGGGCCAACGTCCTGACTTTC

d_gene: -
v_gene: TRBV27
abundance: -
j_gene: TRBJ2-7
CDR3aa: CASRLSGSYEQYF
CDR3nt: TGTGCCAGCAGACTGTCGGGATCCTACGAGCAGTACTTC

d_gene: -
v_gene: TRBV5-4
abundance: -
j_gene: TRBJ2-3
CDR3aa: CASSLGGSGALDTQYF
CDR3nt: TGTGCCAGCAGCCTGGGTGGGTCGGGAGCACTGGATACGCAGTATTTT

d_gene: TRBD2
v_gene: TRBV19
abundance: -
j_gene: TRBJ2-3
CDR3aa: CASSIASGKPDTQYF
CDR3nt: TGTGCCAGTAGTATCGCTAGCGGGAAGCCAGATACGCAGTATTTT

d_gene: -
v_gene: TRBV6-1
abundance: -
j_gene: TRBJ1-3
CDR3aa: CASSEAPPQYLGNTIYF
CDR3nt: TGTGCCAGCAGTGAAGCGCCCCCACAGTATCTCGGAAACACCATATATTTT